The 8 T cell receptor beta chains below all came from one sample that was sequenced in a study of T cells in localized non-small cell lung cancer. The protocol was immunoSEQ multiplex PCR, while the TCRdb copy is restricted to in-frame clones and leaves out a portion. This sample carries tens of thousands of clones, roughly 86% of them seen once, and the ten largest clones take roughly 7.7%. The sample consisted of peripheral blood, taken before any cancer treatment. Every receptor here comes from a woman between 18 and 50 years old with stage III lung adenocarcinoma.

The chain carries TRBV2 and TRBJ1-5, with D unclear. CDR3 length equals 15 residues. From germline, CDR1 is SNHLY and CDR2 FYNNEI. With 0 bases removed from V and 6 bases from J, the gap between germline ends came to 12 bases. The CDR3: CASSEALKSGQPQHF. DNA for the CDR3: TGTGCCAGCAGTGAAGCTCTCAAAAGCGGTCAGCCCCAGCATTTT.

The V call is TRBV1, the J call TRBJ1-1. TRBV1 is marked as a pseudogene. CDR3 size: 14 residues. The CDR3 DNA reads TGCACCAGCAGCCAAGTTTATTCGAACACTGAAGCTTTCTTT. Its translation: CTSSQVYSNTEAFF.

The gene calls are TRBV6-5 and TRBJ1-6; 7 nucleotides agree with TRBD1. The J segment lost 7 bases and the V segment lost 4 bases, leaving 4 bases of the junction unmatched. The CDR3 covers 14 residues. Germline values: CDR1 MNHEY, CDR2 SVGAGI. This CDR3 is CASSWGQRNSPLHF. The CDR3 coding sequence is TGTGCCAGCAGTTGGGGACAGAGGAATTCACCCCTCCACTTT.

This clone was detected only a few times. The J gene is TRBJ2-3, the V gene TRBV4-1; D ambiguous. The CDR3 is 15 amino acids. Germline CDR1 and CDR2: MGHRA and YSYEKL. V was trimmed by 3 bases and J by 0 bases, leaving 10 bases between them. The CDR3 region has the DNA TGCGCCAGCAGCCAGGACCCGGCGAGCACAGATACGCAGTATTTT. The encoded protein is CASSQDPASTDTQYF.

This clone was seen more than once but under ten times. This rearrangement joins TRBV29-1 to TRBJ1-1; weak D call: TRBD1 (6 bases). With 5 bases removed from V and 0 bases from J, the gap between germline ends came to 10 bases. Germline V gene data show CDR1 as SQVTM and CDR2 as ANQGSEA. The CDR3 has 13 amino acids. In DNA, the CDR3 is TGCAGCGTTCGGGACACATTGAACACTGAAGCTTTCTTT. Protein: CSVRDTLNTEAFF. Supplemented by reference TRBV29-1 and TRBJ1-1, the full variable domain reads SAVISQKPSRDICQRGTSLTIQCQVDSQVTMMFWYRQQPGQSLTLIATANQGSEATYESGFVIDKFPISRPNLTFSTLTVSNMSPEDSSIYLCSVRDTLNTEAFFGQGTRLTVV.

The chain is built from TRBV7-8 and TRBJ2-5; TRBD2 matches 11 bases. Germline lookup yields CDR1 SGHVS and CDR2 FQNEAQ. The CDR3 consists of 15 residues. The J segment lost 5 bases and the V segment lost 6 bases, leaving 8 bases of the junction unmatched. The CDR3 DNA sequence: TGTGCCAGCAGTTGGGGACTAGCGGTGGGGGAGACCCAGTACTTC. This gives the protein CASSWGLAVGETQYF. Using reference TRBV7-8 and TRBJ2-5 for the parts outside the CDR3, the full variable domain is GAGVSQSPRYKVAKRGQDVALRCDPISGHVSLFWYQQALGQGPEFLTYFQNEAQLDKSGLPSDRFFAERPEGSVSTLKIQRTQQEDSAVYLCASSWGLAVGETQYFGPGTRLLVL.

The V gene is TRBV4-1, the J gene TRBJ2-3; D might be TRBD1 (5 bases). The CDR3 covers 17 residues. From germline, CDR1 is MGHRA and CDR2 YSYEKL. Deletions cut 7 bases from V and 4 bases from J, with 24 bases between. In nucleotides, the CDR3 is TGCGCCAGCACCACTGAGATGCGAACTCAGGGCGCAGATACGCAGTATTTT. Translating gives CASTTEMRTQGADTQYF.

This chain links TRBV14 with TRBJ1-1; D is possibly TRBD1 (6 bases). The V end lost 2 bases, the J end lost 5 bases, and 12 bases lay between the germline ends. CDR1 and CDR2 from the germline V gene are SGHDN and FVKESK. The CDR3 covers 14 residues. The CDR3 DNA reads as TGTGCCAGCAGCCAATCCCGGGGGGCGACTGAAGCTTTCTTT. Encoded protein: CASSQSRGATEAFF. Full variable domain (rest looked up from reference TRBV14 and TRBJ1-1): EAGVTQFPSHSVIEKGQTVTLRCDPISGHDNLYWYRRVMGKEIKFLLHFVKESKQDESGMPNNRFLAERTGGTYSTLKVQPAELEDSGVYFCASSQSRGATEAFFGQGTRLTVV.